This T cell receptor (beta chain) was identified in a study of T cell responses to AZD1222 COVID-19 vaccine. The J segment lost 3 bases and the V segment lost 1 base, leaving 8 bases of the junction unmatched. The CDR3 consists of 18 residues. CDR1 and CDR2 from the germline V gene are LNHDA and SQIVND (reference sequence). Concerning this clone: The antigen is undetermined.

The table came from immunoSEQ multiplex PCR; TCRdb's copy has only in-frame clones and leaves some out. The sample carries roughly 150,000 clones, about 90% recorded once. Study-wide results and caveats: Close to half of spike-specific TCRs reportedly recognize unmutated variant regions.

This clonotype was obtained from an adult in good health. This chain uses TRBV19 with TRBJ2-6, with 8 bases fitting TRBD1. The sample was peripheral blood, taken on day 0 of AZD1222 vaccination. The CDR3 loop reads CASSIGSGGTGGANVLTF. CDR3 in DNA: TGTGCCAGTAGTATAGGGTCAGGGGGCACTGGTGGGGCCAACGTCCTGACTTTC.